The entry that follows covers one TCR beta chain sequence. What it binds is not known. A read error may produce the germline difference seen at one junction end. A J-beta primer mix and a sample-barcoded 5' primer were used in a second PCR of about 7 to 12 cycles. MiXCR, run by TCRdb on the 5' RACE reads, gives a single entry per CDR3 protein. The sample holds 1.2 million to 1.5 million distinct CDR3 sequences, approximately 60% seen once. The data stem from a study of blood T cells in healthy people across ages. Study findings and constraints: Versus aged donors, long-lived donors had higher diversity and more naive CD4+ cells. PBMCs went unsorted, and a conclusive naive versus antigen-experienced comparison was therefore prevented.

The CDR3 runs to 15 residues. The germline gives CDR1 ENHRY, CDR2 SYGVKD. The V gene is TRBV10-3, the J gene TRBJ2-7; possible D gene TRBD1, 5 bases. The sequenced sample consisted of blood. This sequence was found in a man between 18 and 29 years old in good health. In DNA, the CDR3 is TGCGCCATCAACGGCGAAGGGGTCAGCGCCTACGAGCAGTACTTC. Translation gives CAINGEGVSAYEQYF.